The clone carrying this T cell receptor (beta chain) was detected many times. 5'RACE generated cDNA with 10-nucleotide random UMIs. From the 5' RACE reads, TCRdb called clonotypes with MiXCR, one entry per CDR3 protein. The sample has 100,000 or so distinct CDR3 sequences; less than 15% are singletons. This sample was included in a study of neurological immune-mediated disorders. Time point noted: longitudinal time-point 2. The V and J ends lost 0 bases and 7 bases respectively, with 7 bases between them. In germline, CDR1 is ENHRY, CDR2 SYGVKD. The CDR3 sequence is 13 residues long. This sequence originates from a female donor with HTLV-1-associated myelopathy (HAM/TSP). The sequencing input was PBMCs. The chain carries TRBV10-3 and TRBJ1-5, with a possible D match to TRBD1 (5 bases). The CDR3: CAISESEGQPQHF. Written as DNA, the CDR3 is TGTGCCATCAGTGAGTCTGAGGGGCAGCCCCAGCATTTT.